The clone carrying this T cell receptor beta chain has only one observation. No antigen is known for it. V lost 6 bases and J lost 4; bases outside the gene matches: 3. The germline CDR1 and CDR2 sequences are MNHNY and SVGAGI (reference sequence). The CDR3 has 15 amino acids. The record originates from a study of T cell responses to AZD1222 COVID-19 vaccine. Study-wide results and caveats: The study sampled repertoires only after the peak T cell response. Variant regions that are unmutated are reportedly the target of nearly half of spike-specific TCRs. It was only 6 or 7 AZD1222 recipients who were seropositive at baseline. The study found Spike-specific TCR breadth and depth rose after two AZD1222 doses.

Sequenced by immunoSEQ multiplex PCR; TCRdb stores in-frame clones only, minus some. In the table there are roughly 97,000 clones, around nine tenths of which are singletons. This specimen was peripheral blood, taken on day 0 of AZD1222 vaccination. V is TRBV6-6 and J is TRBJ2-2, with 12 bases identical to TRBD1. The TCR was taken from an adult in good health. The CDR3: CASSRDRGLTGELFF. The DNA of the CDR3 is TGTGCCAGCAGCCGGGACAGGGGGCTCACCGGGGAGCTGTTTTTT.